A single sample gave rise to the 11 T cell receptor beta chains below, sequenced in a study of T cells expressing NK-cell markers. Reprocessing the 5' RACE reads, TCRdb reports a single entry for every CDR3 protein and omits DNA. This table lists 300,000 to 500,000 distinct CDR3 sequences. Sequencing was performed on blood T cells: a sorted CD56 or NKG2C T cell subset, CD4+ or CD8+ T cells, or bulk PBMC T cells (not recorded which). These TCRs come from a woman aged 45-59 years in good health.

The rearrangement joins TRBV24-1 to TRBJ1-2. The CDR3 is 11 residues long. From germline, CDR1 is KGHDR and CDR2 SFDVKD. This chain's CDR3 is CATSAGYGYTF.

The chain has TRBV4-2 and TRBJ2-2; TCRdb outputs TRBD1, but without DNA this stays unchecked. From germline, CDR1 is LGHNA and CDR2 YNFKEQ. The CDR3 length is 14 residues. The CDR3: CASSPTRGTGELFF.

The rearrangement uses TRBV6-5 and TRBJ2-2; the TCRdb call, TRBD2, lacks DNA for checking. The CDR3 spans 15 residues. The germline CDR1 and CDR2 sequences are MNHEY and SVGAGI. This CDR3 reads CASSYGLAGVEELFF.

The chain joins TRBV27 to TRBJ2-7; the D gene TCRdb calls, TRBD1, cannot be checked with no DNA. This CDR3 has 14 amino acids. Germline loops: CDR1 MNHEY, CDR2 SMNVEV (reference sequence). The CDR3 is CASGRTDRTYEQYF.

The V gene is TRBV12-3 or TRBV12-4, the J gene TRBJ2-7; no DNA is available, so the TRBD1 call from TCRdb remains unchecked. The CDR3 spans 15 residues. The CDR3 protein is CASSSHREKVYEQYF.

V gene TRBV12-3 or TRBV12-4 combines with J gene TRBJ1-1; TCRdb lists TRBD1, though no DNA is available to test this call. This CDR3 has 15 residues. The CDR3 loop reads CASSPQGTLNTEAFF.

The chain joins TRBV12-3 or TRBV12-4 to TRBJ2-1; TCRdb's assignment of TRBD2 cannot be checked, as there is no DNA. The CDR3 loop spans 15 amino acids. The CDR3: CASSLLALSYNEQFF.

This chain links TRBV5-1 with TRBJ2-3; checking the TCRdb D call of TRBD2 is not possible without DNA. From germline, CDR1 is SGHRS and CDR2 YFSETQ. This CDR3 is 19 amino acids long. The CDR3 here is CASSSGLAGGVTSTDTQYF.

The genes are TRBV11-3 and TRBJ2-1; with no DNA, the TCRdb D assignment of TRBD1 cannot be verified. From germline, CDR1 is SGHNT and CDR2 YENEEA. The CDR3 runs to 13 residues. CDR3 in amino acids: CASSLRGAVEQFF.

The chain is built from TRBV20-1 and TRBJ2-3; TCRdb gives TRBD1 as the D gene, but with no DNA this cannot be confirmed. Germline lookup yields CDR1 DFQATT and CDR2 SNEGSKA (reference sequence). This CDR3 has 15 residues. The CDR3 loop is CSARVDRRGTDTQYF.

The rearrangement uses TRBV12-3 or TRBV12-4 and TRBJ2-2; TCRdb's assignment of TRBD2 cannot be checked, as there is no DNA. The CDR3 covers 16 residues. Here the CDR3 reads CATFPGSGSQGGELFF.